Below are 4 T cell receptor beta chains sequenced from a single sample in a study of radiotherapy plus CTLA-4 blockade in lung cancer. Assay used: immunoSEQ multiplex PCR; TCRdb lists only in-frame clones, some missing. Here the sample spans around 80,000 clones, 83% being singletons. The specimen was peripheral blood, collected from a patient treated with radiotherapy plus ipilimumab. The receptor set was obtained from a human donor with non-small cell lung cancer who had stable disease on radiotherapy plus ipilimumab.

This clone came up once. J is TRBJ2-7 and V is TRBV6-1, with 9 bases fitting TRBD1. Germline CDR1 is MNHNS and CDR2 is SASEGT. Trimming took 10 bases from V and 5 from J; bases not matched to a gene: 9. This CDR3 is built from 13 residues. The CDR3 nucleotides are TGTGCCACCTGCGGGACAGGGATCCACGAGCAGTACTTC. It specifies CATCGTGIHEQYF.

This clone was counted only a few times. The gene calls are TRBV7-3 and TRBJ2-3; TRBD1 aligns across 7 bases. The V segment lost 2 bases and the J segment 1 base; nucleotides outside the gene matches: 0. This CDR3 spans 14 amino acids. Looked up from germline, CDR1 is SGHTA and CDR2 is FQGTGA. The CDR3 spells CASSLGTGTDTQYF. For the CDR3, the DNA is TGTGCCAGCAGCTTAGGGACAGGCACAGATACGCAGTATTTT.

There are a few counts of this clone. The V call is TRBV28, the J call TRBJ2-7, with 8 bases lining up with TRBD1. After removal of 4 bases from V and 3 bases from J, the junction contained 8 bases not matched to a gene. There are 15 residues in the CDR3. Germline V gene sequence: CDR1 MDHEN, CDR2 SYDVKM. The CDR3 nucleotides read TGTGCCAGCAGTTCGACAGGGGCCTCCTACTACGAGCAGTACTTC. Its protein product is CASSSTGASYYEQYF.

The chain joins TRBV30 to TRBJ2-1, with 8 bases lining up with TRBD1. Losses at the gene ends were 5 bases for V and 4 bases for J; bases not matched to a gene: 4. CDR3 length: 13 amino acids. CDR1 and CDR2 (germline): GTSNPN, SVGIG (reference sequence). The CDR3: CAWERQGYNEQFF. CDR3 nucleotides: TGTGCCTGGGAGAGACAGGGGTACAATGAGCAGTTCTTC.